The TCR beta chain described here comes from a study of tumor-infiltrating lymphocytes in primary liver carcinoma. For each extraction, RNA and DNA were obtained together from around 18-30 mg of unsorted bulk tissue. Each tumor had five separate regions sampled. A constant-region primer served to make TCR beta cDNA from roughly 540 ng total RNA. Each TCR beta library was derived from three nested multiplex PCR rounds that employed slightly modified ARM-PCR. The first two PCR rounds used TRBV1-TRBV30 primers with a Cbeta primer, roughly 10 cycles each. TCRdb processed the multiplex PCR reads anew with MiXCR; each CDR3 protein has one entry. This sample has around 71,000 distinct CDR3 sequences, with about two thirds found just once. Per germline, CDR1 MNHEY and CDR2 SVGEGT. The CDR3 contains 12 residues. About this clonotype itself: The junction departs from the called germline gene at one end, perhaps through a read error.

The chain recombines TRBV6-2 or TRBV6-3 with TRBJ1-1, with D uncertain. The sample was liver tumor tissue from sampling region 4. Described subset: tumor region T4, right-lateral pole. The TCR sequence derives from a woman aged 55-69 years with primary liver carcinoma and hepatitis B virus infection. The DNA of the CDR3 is TGTGCCAGTAGAGAAGGGAACACTGAAACTTTCTTT. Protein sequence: CASREGNTETFF.